Included here is one T cell receptor beta chain sequence, with context. Its antigen is currently unknown. These data belong to a study of PD-1 blockade in classical Hodgkin lymphoma. Study-wide background: Nivolumab dosing for patients was 3 mg/kg, administered intravenously every 2 weeks. Study-level points and caveats: Newly diagnosed patients were reported to exhibit reduced baseline TCR diversity relative to healthy donors. CD4+ TCR diversity rose significantly by C4D1, and CD8+ TCR diversity did not.

Sequencing used immunoSEQ multiplex PCR; TCRdb keeps in-frame clones, though not all of them. The data contain roughly 10,000 clones, 70% to 80% of them singletons. V was pared by 0 bases and J by 2 bases, with 5 bases between. The CDR3 consists of 15 residues. CDR1 SEHNR and CDR2 FQNEAQ come from the germline V gene (reference sequence). In every patient, relapse followed autologous stem cell transplantation, while exposure to brentuximab vedotin differed. Responses achieved at best were complete response, partial response or progressive disease. The chain carries TRBV7-9 and TRBJ2-6; no definite D call. The source of this sequence is a human donor with classical Hodgkin lymphoma. Here the sequenced sample was peripheral blood mononuclear cells (PBMCs), taken before the second cycle of nivolumab. CDR3 in DNA: TGTGCCAGCAGCTTAGCCGGTGCTGGGGCCAACGTCCTGACTTTC. Residues: CASSLAGAGANVLTF.